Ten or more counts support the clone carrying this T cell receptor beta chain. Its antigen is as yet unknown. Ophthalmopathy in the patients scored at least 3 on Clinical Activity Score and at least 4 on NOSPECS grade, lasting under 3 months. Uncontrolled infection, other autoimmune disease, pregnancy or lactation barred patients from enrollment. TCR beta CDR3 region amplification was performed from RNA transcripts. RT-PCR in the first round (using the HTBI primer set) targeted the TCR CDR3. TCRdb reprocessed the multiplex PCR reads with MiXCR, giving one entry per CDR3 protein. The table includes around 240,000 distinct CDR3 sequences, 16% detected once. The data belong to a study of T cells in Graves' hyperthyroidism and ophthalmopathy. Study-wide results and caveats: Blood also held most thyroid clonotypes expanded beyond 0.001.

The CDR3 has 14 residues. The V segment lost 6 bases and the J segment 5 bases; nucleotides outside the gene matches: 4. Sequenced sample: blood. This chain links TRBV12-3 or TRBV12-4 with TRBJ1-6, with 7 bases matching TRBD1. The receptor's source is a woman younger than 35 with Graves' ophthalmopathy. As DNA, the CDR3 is TGTGCCAGCAGGGCCGGGACAGATAATTCACCCCTCCACTTT. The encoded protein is CASRAGTDNSPLHF.